This TCR beta chain was sequenced in a study of T cell clones after liver transplantation. On the study more broadly: Timepoints were pre-transplant, pre-withdrawal, and after withdrawal was completed or failed. Findings and caveats of the study: Migration into the graft, not deletion, may explain lost graft donor-reactive T cells.

Only in-frame clones appear in the TCRdb table, and some are missing; sequencing was by immunoSEQ multiplex PCR. The table includes about 120,000 clones, 90% detected once. Concerning this clone: Its antigen is unidentified.

This CDR3 has 15 amino acids. Germline CDR1 and CDR2: MDHEN and SYDVKM. The V end was cut by 6 bases, the J end by 6 bases, with 20 bases between. This clonotype was obtained from a human patient who received a liver transplant. The graft donor may be the source of some T cells. Sequenced material: CD4+ T cells from blood, taken 12 months after liver transplant. V is TRBV28 and J is TRBJ1-1; D uncertain. CDR3 region: CASSPRVLVVAEAFF. The CDR3 coding sequence is TGTGCCAGCAGCCCAAGGGTTTTGGTAGTCGCTGAAGCTTTCTTT.